The 21 T cell receptor beta chains below come from one sample, sequenced in a study of T-cell memory formation after mild COVID-19 (dated by TCRdb to the early 2020s). Libraries were constructed by 5' RACE. These reads were obtained on an Illumina NovaSeq 6000. TCRdb reworked the public reads: Q25 trimming with fastp, MiXCR clone assembly, productive beta chains retained. A single entry per CDR3 protein holds the most common genes and DNA from its merged rows. The sample table contains approximately 560,000 distinct CDR3 sequences; only one count was recorded for approximately 15% of them. The ten largest clones capture about 7.4% of the sample. The sample consisted of PBMCs or a T cell subset sorted from them (not recorded which). The receptor source for this set is an adult woman who had mild COVID-19 (a few samples of this study predate the infection). The sample titles of this study are shuffled in the database, so cell type and time point are left out; the donor was told from shared clones.

The chain is built from TRBV29-1 and TRBJ2-2, with D possibly being TRBD1 (6 bases). CDR1 and CDR2 from the germline V gene are SQVTM and ANQGSEA. This CDR3 has 17 amino acids. Trimming left V 7 bases short and J 3 bases short, with 24 bases between. The DNA for the CDR3 is TGCAGCGCCAGGGACACAGGACGGTACAGGGACACCGGGGAGCTGTTTTTT. It translates to CSARDTGRYRDTGELFF.

In this sample, this clonotype turned up a few times. This rearrangement joins TRBV7-3 to TRBJ2-5; weak D call: TRBD2 (7 bases). Germline V gives CDR1 SGHTA, CDR2 FQGTGA. CDR3 size: 17 residues. V was shortened by 0 bases and J by 3 bases, with 17 bases between the two germline ends. The CDR3 reads CASSLTGWAGAEETQYF. CDR3 DNA sequence: TGTGCCAGCAGCTTAACGGGGTGGGCGGGGGCCGAAGAGACCCAGTACTTC.

This clonotype appeared many times. This chain uses TRBV12-3 or TRBV12-4 with TRBJ2-5, with TRBD2 matching over 8 bases. This CDR3 has 12 amino acids. The junction had 5 bases not matched to a gene; V was cut back by 5 bases and J by 9 bases. The CDR3 here is CASSPGLAPQYF. CDR3 coding DNA: TGTGCCAGCAGTCCAGGACTAGCTCCCCAGTACTTC.

This clonotype has more than one count but fewer than ten. The chain employs TRBV3-1 and TRBJ1-4; D gene unclear. This CDR3 has 15 amino acids. Germline V gene data show CDR1 as LGHDT and CDR2 as YNNKEL (reference sequence). The V end lost 4 bases, the J end lost 11 bases, and 20 bases lay between the germline ends. The CDR3 reads CASSPQRGQSAKLFF. The CDR3 DNA reads as TGTGCCAGCAGCCCCCAGAGAGGGCAGTCTGCGAAACTGTTTTTT.

V and J are TRBV4-2 and TRBJ1-2, with no clear D. Trimming left V 1 base short and J 2 bases short, with 5 bases between. CDR1 and CDR2 (germline): LGHNA, YNFKEQ. CDR3 length: 13 amino acids. CDR3 in amino acids: CASSQGENYGYTF. In DNA, the CDR3 is TGTGCCAGCAGCCAAGGGGAGAACTATGGCTACACCTTC.

This chain connects TRBV5-5 to TRBJ2-5; TRBD2 aligns across 10 bases. The germline gives CDR1 SGHKS, CDR2 YYEKEE (reference sequence). The CDR3 is made up of 16 amino acids. V shed 2 bases, J shed 1 base, and the junction held 5 bases outside the gene matches. For the CDR3, the DNA is TGTGCCAGCAGCTTCCCTCTAGCGGGGGTCCAAGAGACCCAGTACTTC. Residues: CASSFPLAGVQETQYF. Based on the CDR3 plus reference TRBV5-5 and TRBJ2-5, the full variable domain is DAGVTQSPTHLIKTRGQQVTLRCSPISGHKSVSWYQQVLGQGPQFIFQYYEKEERGRGNFPDRFSARQFPNYSSELNVNALLLGDSALYLCASSFPLAGVQETQYFGPGTRLLVL.

The V gene is TRBV7-2, the J gene TRBJ2-1; 13 positions agree with TRBD2. Germline values: CDR1 SGHTA, CDR2 FQGNSA. The CDR3 has 17 amino acids. The V and J ends lost 8 bases and 0 bases, in that order; junction bases with no gene match: 7. The CDR3 DNA reads as TGTGCCAGCTCGACTAGCGGGAGGCGCAGCTCCTACAATGAGCAGTTCTTC. As protein: CASSTSGRRSSYNEQFF.

The J gene is TRBJ2-1, the V gene TRBV29-1; D is ambiguous. Deletions cut 7 bases from V and 0 bases from J, with 10 bases between. Looked up from germline, CDR1 is SQVTM and CDR2 is ANQGSEA. The CDR3 sequence is 13 residues long. The CDR3: CSAPRDSYNEQFF. The CDR3 region has the DNA TGCAGCGCCCCACGAGACTCCTACAATGAGCAGTTCTTC.

CDR3 amino acids: CASSSAGNQETQYF. DNA of the CDR3: TGCGCCAGCAGCTCAGCAGGGAATCAAGAGACCCAGTACTTC. V usage is TRBV5-1 and J usage is TRBJ2-5; D might be TRBD1 (5 bases). Deletions cut 3 bases from V and 2 bases from J, with 11 bases between. Germline V CDR1 and CDR2: SGHRS, YFSETQ. There are 14 residues in the CDR3.

The gene calls are TRBV7-9 and TRBJ2-7, with D possibly being TRBD2 (5 bases). Per the germline V gene, CDR1 is SEHNR and CDR2 is FQNEAQ (reference sequence). The CDR3 loop spans 12 amino acids. Deletions cut 1 base from V and 11 bases from J, with 12 bases between. In DNA form, the CDR3 reads TGTGCCAGCAGCTTAGTGTCCCGGGATAAGTACTTC. It is translated as CASSLVSRDKYF.

The CDR3 spells CASSVLFEQYF. CDR3 nucleotides: TGTGCCAGCAGTGTCCTATTCGAGCAGTACTTC. V gene TRBV25-1 combines with J gene TRBJ2-7; D is unresolved. Germline CDR1 and CDR2: MGHDK and SYGVNS. This CDR3 comprises 11 residues. The V end lost 4 bases, the J end lost 6 bases, and 7 bases lay between the germline ends.

This sequence joins TRBV9 and TRBJ2-1, with 8 bases that match TRBD2. CDR3 length: 16 amino acids. Germline lookup yields CDR1 SGDLS and CDR2 YYNGEE. Losses at the gene ends were 2 bases for V and 0 bases for J; bases not matched to a gene: 4. This CDR3 is CASSVTSGSSYNEQFF. In DNA form, the CDR3 reads TGTGCCAGCAGCGTCACTAGCGGCAGCTCCTACAATGAGCAGTTCTTC.

This clonotype has just a few counts. V is TRBV6-2 or TRBV6-3 and J is TRBJ2-1; no clear D gene. With 3 bases removed from V and 5 bases from J, the gap between germline ends came to 8 bases. In germline, CDR1 is MNHEY, CDR2 SVGEGT. The CDR3 length is 13 residues. DNA for the CDR3: TGTGCCAGCAGTTATCAGGACCACAATGAGCAGTTCTTC. Its translation: CASSYQDHNEQFF.

This clonotype was observed a few times. V is TRBV6-2 or TRBV6-3 and J is TRBJ2-1; D not certain. Trimming pared 0 bases from V and 15 bases from J, leaving 12 bases between. The CDR3 is made up of 12 amino acids. Germline V gives CDR1 MNHEY, CDR2 SVGEGT. CDR3 in amino acids: CASSYSSPPRFF. CDR3 nucleotide sequence: TGTGCCAGCAGTTACTCGTCCCCGCCCAGGTTCTTC.

This clonotype has only a few counts. The rearrangement joins TRBV15 to TRBJ2-1, with TRBD2 matching 10 bases. CDR1 is LNHNV and CDR2 is YYDKDF in the germline V gene (reference sequence). The V and J ends lost 1 base and 8 bases, in that order; junction bases with no gene match: 14. This CDR3 has 18 residues. CDR3 sequence: CATSRALRGSGRADEQFF. CDR3 bases: TGTGCCACCAGCAGAGCCCTTAGGGGCAGCGGGAGGGCCGATGAGCAGTTCTTC.

This clonotype has a handful of counts. The V gene is TRBV19, the J gene TRBJ1-6; no definite D call. The CDR3 loop spans 14 amino acids. Germline lookup yields CDR1 LNHDA and CDR2 SQIVND (reference sequence). Trimming removed 7 bases at V and 5 bases at J, with 12 bases between. CDR3 residues: CASKMREDNSPLHF. The CDR3 DNA sequence: TGTGCCAGTAAGATGAGAGAAGATAATTCACCCCTCCACTTT.

This clonotype turned up a few times. The V gene is TRBV23-1, the J gene TRBJ1-1; 10 positions agree with TRBD1. TRBV23-1 is labeled an ORF, and its function is uncertain. The CDR3 covers 18 residues. V shed 3 bases and J 1 base; nucleotides not matched to a gene: 11. The CDR3 loop reads CASSQPHGTGVRNTEAFF. As DNA, the CDR3 is TGCGCCAGCAGTCAGCCCCACGGGACAGGGGTTAGGAACACTGAAGCTTTCTTT.

The chain uses TRBV15 and TRBJ1-2; 7 nucleotides align to TRBD1. J was trimmed by 8 bases and V by 0 bases; bases with no gene match: 6. Germline assignment: CDR1 LNHNV and CDR2 YYDKDF (reference sequence). There are 14 residues in the CDR3. CDR3 DNA sequence: TGTGCCACCAGCAGAGATAAGGGGGCGCAAGGCTACACCTTC. This sequence encodes CATSRDKGAQGYTF.

This clonotype was picked up a small number of times. The rearrangement links TRBV5-1 to TRBJ2-1; TRBD1 or TRBD2 may be the D gene (5 bases each). The CDR3 contains 18 residues. Germline lookup yields CDR1 SGHRS and CDR2 YFSETQ. V was cut by 1 base and J by 10 bases, with 27 bases left in between. This CDR3 is CASSLSGRKTMKSAEQFF. CDR3 sequence (DNA): TGCGCCAGCAGCTTGTCGGGGCGGAAAACAATGAAGTCGGCGGAGCAGTTCTTC.

This clonotype was detected only a few times. The DNA of the CDR3 is TGCAGTGCGAGCCCGGGGGCTTTAGGCAATGAGCAGTTCTTC. Translation gives CSASPGALGNEQFF. The chain carries TRBV20-1 and TRBJ2-1, with D tentatively TRBD1 or TRBD2 (6 bases each). CDR1 is DFQATT, CDR2 SNEGSKA, per germline (reference sequence). V dropped 6 bases and J dropped 6 bases, with 18 bases sitting between them. The CDR3 is 14 amino acids.

This clonotype appeared a few times. This chain joins TRBV5-5 and TRBJ2-5, with no clear D. This CDR3 region has 15 residues. Germline loops: CDR1 SGHKS, CDR2 YYEKEE (reference sequence). Trimming pared 1 base from V and 7 bases from J, leaving 17 bases between. The CDR3 protein is CASSLFRRDLGTQYF. The CDR3 bases are TGTGCCAGCAGCTTGTTTCGGCGAGATCTAGGGACCCAGTACTTC. Drawing the rest from reference TRBV5-5 and TRBJ2-5, the complete variable domain is DAGVTQSPTHLIKTRGQQVTLRCSPISGHKSVSWYQQVLGQGPQFIFQYYEKEERGRGNFPDRFSARQFPNYSSELNVNALLLGDSALYLCASSLFRRDLGTQYFGPGTRLLVL.